The T cell receptor (beta chain) under discussion was sequenced for a study of cytomegalovirus exposure and HLA in healthy donors (TCRdb year 2017). Concerning the study at large: An earlier analysis of some 500 of the donors reported about 290 Gb of sequence data and 100 million to 140 million unique TCR beta sequences from about 179 million T cells. Genome-wide SNP genotypes for about 55% of the 666 donors were used in a later genetic analysis, which treated that subset as a discovery cohort. Alongside the repertoire data, information on donor age, sex, ethnicity and CMV serostatus was compiled. In addition to the first cohort of approximately 650 subjects, a separate validation cohort of approximately 130 different subjects was used. All discovery cohort repertoires had been generated using a single sequencing platform. On average, around 200,000 unique TCR beta nucleotide sequences were sequenced per donor among 300 to 500 genotyped donors of the cohort, with 15% to 20% of those sequences being non-productive. Of the roughly 390 genotyped donors, 80% to 90% were placed in the genetic ancestry cluster associated with self-reported Caucasian donors. High-throughput TCR immunosequencing, statistical association of individual TCRs with disease status, and machine learning were combined to predict cytomegalovirus infection status. In an earlier analysis of roughly 580 of the donors, high-throughput TCR beta sequencing was used to judge whether each TCR beta V gene segment behaved as functional or pseudogenic. The study used immunosequencing to profile the T cell repertoires of some 600 subjects and linked those repertoires to cytomegalovirus serostatus. About five DR-DQ haplotypes were treated as single units for association and clustering because of strong linkage in the cohort. Approximately 300 gigabases of sequencing data and some 85 million unique TCR sequences were included in an early release covering roughly 600 HLA-typed donors. Rather than using new phenotypic data, the later analysis identified candidate immune exposures from TCR beta sequences and from how often those sequences occurred across donors. The study aimed to test whether cataloging public T cell receptors could reveal signatures of past pathogen exposure. The number of donors typed differed by locus, with 629-630 for A, B, C, DRB1 and DQB1, 522 for DQA1, over 600 for DPA1, and about 450 for DPB1. A later analysis re-analyzed previously published TCR beta repertoires from roughly 630 donors and added high-resolution HLA genotyping to study TCR occurrence patterns. Class I and class II HLA loci were covered by the typing at four-digit resolution.

Receptor libraries were prepared by the immunoSEQ multiplex PCR assay. The multiplex PCR relied on a mix of 60 forward primers for TCR Vbeta segments and 13 reverse primers for TCR Jbeta segments. Amplification of the CDR3 region of rearranged TCR beta genes was performed with a multiplex PCR assay on genomic DNA. The amplified TCR beta libraries were sequenced on the Illumina HiSeq System as 87-base-pair reads. In the original analysis: A later analysis tallied 75 million to 95 million unique TCR beta chains across the approximately 670 repertoires, and around 10 million of those chains were shared by two or more donors. Raw reads were error-corrected and collapsed into unique sequences by a nearest-neighbor algorithm in which closely related sequences were merged to remove PCR and sequencing errors. V, D and J gene segments were assigned by aligning CDR3 sequences to IMGT reference sequences. Each retained sequence needed at least a six-nucleotide match to both a V gene segment and a J gene segment. A rearrangement counted as productive if the CDR3 had no stop codons and remained in frame with V and J, and every other rearrangement counted as non-productive. Following IMGT convention, CDR3 was defined as the stretch from the second conserved V-encoded cysteine to the conserved J-encoded phenylalanine. The earlier analysis of around 640 of the donors excluded sequences that lacked an unambiguous match to a single V gene segment. In an earlier analysis of some 590 of the donors, a V segment was called functional when productive rearrangements were above 56.7%, and segregating when the standard deviation between donors exceeded 5%. To diagnose cytomegalovirus status from the catalog of TCR beta chain sequences, a statistical classification framework was built. In a later analysis, TCR nucleotide sequences were compared against IMGT/GENE-DB human TR gene sequences so that V and J genes could be assigned. A later analysis assigned CDR3 sequences and most-parsimonious VDJ recombination scenarios with the TCRdist pipeline. In a later analysis, every TCR beta chain was defined by the combination of its CDR3 amino acid sequence and its V-gene family, and reads without a unique V-gene family were dropped. A later analysis removed several hundred highly shared, low-generation-probability nucleotide sequences to deal with suspected cross-contamination and a sequencing artifact. A later analysis calculated a clonal expansion index for each public chain from normalized within-repertoire ranks of inferred template counts. In a later analysis, generation probabilities were computed with a VDJ recombination model fitted to out-of-frame rearrangements, and the resulting probabilities were checked against IGoR. In a later analysis, TCR-TCR, TCR-HLA and TCR-CMV co-occurrence was scored with hypergeometric tests, and a repertoire-size bias correction was applied to TCR pairs. False discovery rates were estimated in a later analysis by permuting HLA or CMV assignments 20 times. In a later analysis, co-occurring TCRs were grouped with DBSCAN, and TCRdist sequence similarity was added when clustering was performed within HLA-allele-positive subsets. Co-occurrence clustering excluded repertoires with fewer than 30,000 or more than 120,000 public chains, plus five with anomalous nucleotide sharing. TCRdb took over this immuneACCESS table, retaining in-frame rearrangements with V and J assigned. Such tables are incomplete; in checked studies, under half of the missing clones stem from an unresolved V gene, and the remainder is unexplained. The V and J calls and clone size come from that table; D and trimming were worked out from the DNA. In all, the sample holds 55,000 to 75,000 clones, and roughly four fifths of those were seen once. Clones ranked in the top ten supply around 7% of the sample.

The cohort consisted of 666 healthy bone marrow donors. All cohort members were sampled while nominally healthy, although unrecorded immune exposures were likely present. The donor tested CMV seropositive, placing the donor among the approximately 290 seropositive members of the cohort. A peripheral blood sample was collected from each donor, and TCR beta sequencing was performed on peripheral blood mononuclear cells. The Qiagen DNeasy Blood Extraction Kit was used to extract genomic DNA from the blood cell samples. Overall study results and their limits: In a later analysis, several top co-occurrence clusters were reported to appear linked to parvovirus B19, influenza, CMV and Epstein-Barr virus. A later analysis found that HLA-associated TCR beta chains were more clonally expanded and had lower generation probabilities than equally common non-associated chains. In the study, some 180 TCR beta chains were listed as associated with cytomegalovirus. The 87-base-pair reads could not distinguish some IMGT-functional V segments, including TRBV6-2 and TRBV6-3, so those segments were excluded. Presence/absence analyses assumed roughly uniform sequencing depth across donors, an assumption that may not hold. Seventeen rarely observed V segments, including chromosome 9 orphons, were excluded from the earlier analysis of several hundred of the donors because counts were too low. In a later analysis, TCR association rates were found to vary across HLA loci, with the most associated TCRs seen for DRB1 alleles and the fewest for HLA-C alleles. In an earlier analysis of approximately 600 of the donors, most TCR beta V segments were observed in productive rearrangements about 87% or about 30% of the time, broadly matching IMGT annotations. HLA typing was unavailable for some donors at each locus, so association tests used only the typed subset. Correlated functional status among segregating V segments might be attributable to linkage disequilibrium, but an unknown experimental factor could not be ruled out. Most CMV-associated TCR beta chains appeared to be HLA-restricted in a later analysis, and the HLA associations seemed to be driven largely by CMV exposure. Only TCR beta chains were sequenced in this cohort, and the absence of alpha or paired-chain data limited detectable features. For the cohort, immune exposure information was limited to CMV serostatus. The classifier was reported to diagnose cytomegalovirus status with high specificity and sensitivity in both the original cohort and the validation cohort. It was suggested by the authors that the approach could potentially be generalized to other disease states and immunological phenotypes. A group of highly shared sequence variants was considered likely to be a technical artifact of the sequencing pipeline. A further reported finding was that TCR beta sequences accurately predicted the HLA-A and HLA-B alleles for most subjects in the first cohort. A later genetic analysis associated a missense DCLRE1C variant with V-gene and J-gene trimming of TCR beta chains, and an independent cohort replicated the association. Most TCR sequences were observed very rarely across donors, whereas some public TCRs were present in many individuals. Compared with the approximately 720-donor mean, donors in an Asian-associated ancestry cluster had fewer N-insertions in productive TCRs, according to a later genetic analysis. Strong co-occurrence of HLA alleles, especially DR and DQ, made assigning TCR associations to individual alleles difficult. In vitro tests confirmed that a few of the cytomegalovirus-associated TCR beta chains recognize cytomegalovirus antigens. At a false discovery rate of 0.05, a later analysis linked 16,951 TCR beta sequences to specific HLA alleles.

CDR1 and CDR2, looked up from the germline V gene, are MRHNA and SNTAGT. V has 4 bases trimmed and J has 0 bases trimmed; junction bases matching no gene number 5. Its CDR3 holds 16 amino acids, cysteine through phenylalanine. Here the CDR3 DNA is all that survives: 48 bases in frame from base 1. This clone appeared a few times. This receptor's antigen is unknown. No base qualities exist here, and no much larger clone lies one base off it. Sequencing was performed on PBMCs. The chain is encoded by TRBV6-4 joined to TRBJ2-3, and TRBD1 aligns with 9 junction nucleotides. The sequence was obtained from a woman in her 30s in good health and CMV-seropositive. The DNA sequence follows: TGTGCCAGCAGTGCCGGACAGGGGCCTAGCACAGATACGCAGTATTTT. Translated, this is CASSAGQGPSTDTQYF.